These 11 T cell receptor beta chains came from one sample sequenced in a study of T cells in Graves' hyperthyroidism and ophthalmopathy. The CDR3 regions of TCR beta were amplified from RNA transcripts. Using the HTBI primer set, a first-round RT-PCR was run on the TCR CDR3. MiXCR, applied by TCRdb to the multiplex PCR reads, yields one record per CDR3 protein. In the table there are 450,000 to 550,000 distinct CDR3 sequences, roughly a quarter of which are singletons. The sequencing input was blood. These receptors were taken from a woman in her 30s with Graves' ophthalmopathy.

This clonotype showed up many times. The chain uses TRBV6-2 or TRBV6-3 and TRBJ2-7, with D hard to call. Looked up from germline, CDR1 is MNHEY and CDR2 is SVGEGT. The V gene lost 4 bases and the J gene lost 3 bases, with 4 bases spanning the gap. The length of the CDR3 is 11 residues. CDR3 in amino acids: CASSFYYEQYF. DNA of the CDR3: TGTGCCAGCAGTTTTTACTACGAGCAGTACTTC.

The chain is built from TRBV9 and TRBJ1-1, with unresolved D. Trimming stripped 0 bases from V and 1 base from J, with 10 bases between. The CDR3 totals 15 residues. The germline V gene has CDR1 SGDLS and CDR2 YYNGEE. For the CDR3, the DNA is TGTGCCAGCAGCGTAGGACCATACCAGAACACTGAAGCTTTCTTT. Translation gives CASSVGPYQNTEAFF.

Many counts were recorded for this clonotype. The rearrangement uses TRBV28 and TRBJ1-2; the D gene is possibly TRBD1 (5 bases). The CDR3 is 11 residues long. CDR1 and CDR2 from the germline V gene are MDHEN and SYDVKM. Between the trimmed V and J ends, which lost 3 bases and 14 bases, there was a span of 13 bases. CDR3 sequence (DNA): TGTGCCAGCAGTTTGGGGGGAGGGAAAACCTTC. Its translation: CASSLGGGKTF.

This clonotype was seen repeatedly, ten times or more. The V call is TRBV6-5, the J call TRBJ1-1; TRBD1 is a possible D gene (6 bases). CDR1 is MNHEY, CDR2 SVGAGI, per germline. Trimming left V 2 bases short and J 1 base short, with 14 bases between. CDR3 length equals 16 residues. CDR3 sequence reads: CASSYGRDRPNTEAFF. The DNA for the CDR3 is TGTGCCAGCAGTTACGGGCGCGACAGGCCGAACACTGAAGCTTTCTTT.

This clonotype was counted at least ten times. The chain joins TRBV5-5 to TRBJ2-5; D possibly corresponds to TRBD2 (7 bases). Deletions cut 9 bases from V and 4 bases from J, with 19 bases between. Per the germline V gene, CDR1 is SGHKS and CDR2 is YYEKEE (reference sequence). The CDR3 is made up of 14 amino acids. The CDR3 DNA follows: TGTGCCACCACCTTCAGGGGAGGGAGAGAGACCCAGTACTTC. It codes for CATTFRGGRETQYF.

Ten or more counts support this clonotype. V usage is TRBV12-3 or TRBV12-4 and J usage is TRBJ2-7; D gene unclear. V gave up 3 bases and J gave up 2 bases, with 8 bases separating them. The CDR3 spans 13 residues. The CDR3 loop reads CASSFGSAYEQYF. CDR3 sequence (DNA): TGTGCCAGCAGTTTTGGCAGCGCCTACGAGCAGTACTTC.

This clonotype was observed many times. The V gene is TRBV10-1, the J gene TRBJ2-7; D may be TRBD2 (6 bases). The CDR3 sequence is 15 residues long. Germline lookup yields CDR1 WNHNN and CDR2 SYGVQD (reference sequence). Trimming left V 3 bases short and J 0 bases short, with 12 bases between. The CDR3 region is CASSEGGVSSYEQYF. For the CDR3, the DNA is TGCGCCAGCAGTGAAGGCGGGGTGAGCTCCTACGAGCAGTACTTC.

CDR3 sequence reads: CASSLDWSGVDEQYF. DNA for the CDR3: TGCGCCAGCAGCCTAGATTGGAGCGGGGTTGACGAGCAGTACTTC. This sequence joins TRBV4-1 and TRBJ2-7; 7 bases align to TRBD2. Germline assignment: CDR1 MGHRA and CDR2 YSYEKL. J lost 5 bases, V lost 4 bases, and 11 bases had no gene match. This CDR3 spans 15 amino acids.

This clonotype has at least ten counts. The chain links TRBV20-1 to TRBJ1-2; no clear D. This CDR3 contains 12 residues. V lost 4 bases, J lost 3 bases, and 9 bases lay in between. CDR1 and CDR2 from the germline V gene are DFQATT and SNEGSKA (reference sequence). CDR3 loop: CSAKVEDYGYTF. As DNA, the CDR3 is TGCAGTGCTAAGGTAGAGGACTATGGCTACACCTTC.

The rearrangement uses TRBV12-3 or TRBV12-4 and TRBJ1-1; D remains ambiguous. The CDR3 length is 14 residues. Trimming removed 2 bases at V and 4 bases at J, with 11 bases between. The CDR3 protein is CASSLHRIGTEAFF. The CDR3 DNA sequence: TGTGCCAGCAGTTTACACCGGATAGGCACTGAAGCTTTCTTT.

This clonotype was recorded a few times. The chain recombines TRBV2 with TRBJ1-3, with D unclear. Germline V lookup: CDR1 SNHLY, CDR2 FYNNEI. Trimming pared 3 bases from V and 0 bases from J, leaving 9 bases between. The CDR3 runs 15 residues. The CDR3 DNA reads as TGTGCCAGCAGTGACAGGTTTAGCTCTGGAAACACCATATATTTT. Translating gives CASSDRFSSGNTIYF.